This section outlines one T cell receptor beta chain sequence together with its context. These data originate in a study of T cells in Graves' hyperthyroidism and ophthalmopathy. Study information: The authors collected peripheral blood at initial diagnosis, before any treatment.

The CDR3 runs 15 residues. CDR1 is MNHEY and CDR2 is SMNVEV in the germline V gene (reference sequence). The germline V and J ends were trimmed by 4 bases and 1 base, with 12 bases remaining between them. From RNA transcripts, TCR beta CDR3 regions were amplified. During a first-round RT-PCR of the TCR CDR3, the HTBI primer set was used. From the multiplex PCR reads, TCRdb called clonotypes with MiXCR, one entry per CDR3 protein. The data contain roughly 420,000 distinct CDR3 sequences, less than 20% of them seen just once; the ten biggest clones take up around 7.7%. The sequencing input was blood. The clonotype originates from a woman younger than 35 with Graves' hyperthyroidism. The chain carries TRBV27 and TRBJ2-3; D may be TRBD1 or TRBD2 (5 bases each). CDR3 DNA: TGTGCCAGCAGTTGGGGGACCGAGGGCACAGATACGCAGTATTTT. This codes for CASSWGTEGTDTQYF.